This T cell receptor (beta chain) was captured by sequencing in a study of cytomegalovirus exposure and HLA in healthy donors. Findings of the study overall: Confirmation in vitro established that a few CMV-associated chains were specific for CMV antigens. Most TCR beta V segments were productive about 87% or about 30% of the time in an earlier analysis.

As regards this clone: Its target is not known.

This CDR3 contains 14 residues. V lost 3 bases, J lost 8 bases, and 6 bases stayed unmatched. Germline values: CDR1 KGHSH, CDR2 LQKENI. 60 Vbeta and 13 Jbeta primers were used in PCR. The protocol was immunoSEQ multiplex PCR, while the TCRdb copy is restricted to in-frame clones and leaves out a portion. Of under 100,000 clones listed, 62% are singletons. This receptor was taken from a woman aged 25-40 years in good health and CMV-seropositive. The sequencing sample was made of PBMCs. V and J are TRBV18 and TRBJ1-4, with 7 bases lining up with TRBD1. The chain's CDR3 is CASSPARDSEKLFF. CDR3 sequence (DNA): TGTGCCAGCTCACCGGCCAGGGACAGCGAAAAACTGTTTTTT.